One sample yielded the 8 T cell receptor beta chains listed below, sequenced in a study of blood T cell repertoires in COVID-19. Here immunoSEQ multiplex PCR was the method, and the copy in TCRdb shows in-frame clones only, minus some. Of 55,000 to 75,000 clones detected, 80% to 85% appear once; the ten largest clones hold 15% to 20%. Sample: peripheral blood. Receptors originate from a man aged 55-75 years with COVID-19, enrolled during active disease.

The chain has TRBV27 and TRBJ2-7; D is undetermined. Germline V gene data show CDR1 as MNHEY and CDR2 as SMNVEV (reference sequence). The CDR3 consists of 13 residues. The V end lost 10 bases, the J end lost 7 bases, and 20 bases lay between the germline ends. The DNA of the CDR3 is TGTGCCACTGGCAGGAAGTCTTATGGGGAGCAGTACTTC. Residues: CATGRKSYGEQYF.

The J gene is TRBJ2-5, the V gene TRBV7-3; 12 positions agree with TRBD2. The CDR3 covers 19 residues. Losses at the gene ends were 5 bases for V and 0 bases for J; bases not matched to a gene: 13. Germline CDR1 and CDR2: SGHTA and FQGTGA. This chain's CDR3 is CASSPPFIRTSGNQETQYF. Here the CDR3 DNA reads TGTGCCAGCAGCCCCCCCTTTATACGGACTAGCGGGAACCAAGAGACCCAGTACTTC.

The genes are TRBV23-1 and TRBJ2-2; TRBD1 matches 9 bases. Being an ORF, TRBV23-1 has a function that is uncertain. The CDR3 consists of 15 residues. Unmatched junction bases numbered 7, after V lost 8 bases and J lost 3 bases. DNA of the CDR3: TGCGCCAGCGGATACAGGGGGCGCGACACCGGGGAGCTGTTTTTT. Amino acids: CASGYRGRDTGELFF.

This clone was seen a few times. The CDR3 spells CASRYRGRGGYTF. The CDR3 nucleotides read TGTGCCAGCAGGTACAGGGGGCGCGGTGGCTACACCTTC. The V gene is TRBV27, the J gene TRBJ1-2, with 9 bases fitting TRBD1. From germline, CDR1 is MNHEY and CDR2 SMNVEV (reference sequence). The CDR3 extends over 13 amino acids. Trimming removed 6 bases from V and 7 bases from J; junction bases left unmatched: 6.

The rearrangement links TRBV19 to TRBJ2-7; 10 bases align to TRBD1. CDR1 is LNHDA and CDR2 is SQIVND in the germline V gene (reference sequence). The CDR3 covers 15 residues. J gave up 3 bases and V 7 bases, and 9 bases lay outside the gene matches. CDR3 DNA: TGTGCCAGTATCGGACGGCGGGACAGGGGCTACGAGCAGTACTTC. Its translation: CASIGRRDRGYEQYF. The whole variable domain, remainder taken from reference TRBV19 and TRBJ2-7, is DGGITQSPKYLFRKEGQNVTLSCEQNLNHDAMYWYRQDPGQGLRLIYYSQIVNDFQKGDIAEGYSVSREKKESFPLTVTSAQKNPTAFYLCASIGRRDRGYEQYFGPGTRLTVT.

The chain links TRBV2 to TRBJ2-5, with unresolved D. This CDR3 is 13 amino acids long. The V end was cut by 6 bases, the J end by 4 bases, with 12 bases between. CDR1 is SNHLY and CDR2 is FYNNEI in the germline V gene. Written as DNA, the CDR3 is TGTGCCAGCAGGACGACACTTTTAGAGACCCAGTACTTC. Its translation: CASRTTLLETQYF.

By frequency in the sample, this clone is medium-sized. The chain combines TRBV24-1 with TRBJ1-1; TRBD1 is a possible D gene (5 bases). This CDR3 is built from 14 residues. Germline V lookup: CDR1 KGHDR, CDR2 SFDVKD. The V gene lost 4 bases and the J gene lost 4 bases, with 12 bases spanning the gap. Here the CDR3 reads CATSEGGRGTEAFF. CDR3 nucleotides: TGTGCCACCAGTGAGGGGGGGAGGGGCACTGAAGCTTTCTTT.

CDR3 nucleotide sequence: TGTGCCAGCAGCTTAGGGACTAGGTCCAATGAGCAGTTCTTC. Encoded protein: CASSLGTRSNEQFF. The V call is TRBV7-3, the J call TRBJ2-1; 8 bases are shared with TRBD2. Looked up from germline, CDR1 is SGHTA and CDR2 is FQGTGA. V lost 2 bases and J lost 6; bases outside the gene matches: 3. This CDR3 region has 14 residues.